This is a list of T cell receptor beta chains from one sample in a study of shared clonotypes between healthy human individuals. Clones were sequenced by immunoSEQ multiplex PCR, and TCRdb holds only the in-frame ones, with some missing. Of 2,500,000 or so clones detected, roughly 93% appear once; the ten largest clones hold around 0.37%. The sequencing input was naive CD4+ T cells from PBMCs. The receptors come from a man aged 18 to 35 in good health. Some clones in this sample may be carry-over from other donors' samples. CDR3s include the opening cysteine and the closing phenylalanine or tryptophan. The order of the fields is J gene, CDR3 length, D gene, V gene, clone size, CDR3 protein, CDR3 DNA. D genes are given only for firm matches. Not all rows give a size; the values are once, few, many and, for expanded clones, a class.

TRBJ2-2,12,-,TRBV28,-,CATLRIIGELFF,TGTGCCACCCTGAGGATTATCGGGGAGCTGTTTTTT
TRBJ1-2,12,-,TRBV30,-,CAWTDSNYGYTF,TGTGCCTGGACCGACAGCAACTATGGCTACACCTTC
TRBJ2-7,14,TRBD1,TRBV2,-,CASSPGQGRYEQYF,TGTGCCAGCAGCCCTGGACAGGGAAGGTACGAGCAGTACTTC
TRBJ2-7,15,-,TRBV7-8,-,CASSLNSVMPYEQYF,TGTGCCAGCAGCCTAAACAGTGTAATGCCCTACGAGCAGTACTTC
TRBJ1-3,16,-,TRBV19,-,CASSLLPGKSGNTIYF,TGTGCCAGTAGCCTTCTACCGGGCAAGTCGGGAAACACCATATATTTT
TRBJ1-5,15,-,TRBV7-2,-,CASSFGQGRNQPQHF,TGTGCCAGCAGCTTCGGGCAGGGACGCAATCAGCCCCAGCATTTT
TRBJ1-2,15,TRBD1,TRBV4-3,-,CASSQNTGVGNGYTF,TGCGCCAGCAGCCAAAATACAGGGGTTGGAAATGGCTACACCTTC
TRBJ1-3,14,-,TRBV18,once,CASSQQFSGNTIYF,TGTGCCAGCTCACAACAGTTCTCTGGAAACACCATATATTTT
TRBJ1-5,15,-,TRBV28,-,CASRTPRDGNQPQHF,TGTGCCAGCAGGACCCCCCGGGACGGCAATCAGCCCCAGCATTTT
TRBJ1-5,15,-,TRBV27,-,CASSWGIHSNQPQHF,TGTGCCAGCAGTTGGGGGATCCATAGCAATCAGCCCCAGCATTTT
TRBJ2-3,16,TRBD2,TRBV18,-,CASSPRLAGSTDTQYF,TGTGCCAGCTCACCTAGACTAGCGGGAAGCACAGATACGCAGTATTTT
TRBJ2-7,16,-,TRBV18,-,CASSPNLGRPTDEQYF,TGTGCCAGCTCACCAAATTTAGGGAGACCAACTGACGAGCAGTACTTC
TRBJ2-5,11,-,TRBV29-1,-,CSCRGVETQYF,TGCAGCTGCAGGGGCGTCGAGACCCAGTACTTC
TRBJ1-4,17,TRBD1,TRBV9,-,CASSAHPQTGVGEKLFF,TGTGCCAGCAGCGCCCATCCGCAGACAGGGGTGGGGGAAAAACTGTTTTTT
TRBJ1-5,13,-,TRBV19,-,CASSQDSHQPQHF,TGTGCCAGTAGTCAAGACAGCCACCAGCCCCAGCATTTT
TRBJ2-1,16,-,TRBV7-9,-,CASSPPGPQSSVEQFF,TGTGCCAGCAGCCCCCCGGGACCTCAAAGCTCCGTTGAGCAGTTCTTC
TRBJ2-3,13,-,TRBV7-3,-,CASSHPGTDTQYF,TGTGCCAGCAGCCACCCGGGGACAGATACGCAGTATTTT
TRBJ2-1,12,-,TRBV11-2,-,CASSLNPRREFF,TGTGCCAGCAGCTTAAACCCCCGAAGGGAGTTCTTC
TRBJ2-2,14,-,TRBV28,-,CASSLWENTGELFF,TGTGCCAGCAGTTTGTGGGAGAACACCGGGGAGCTGTTTTTT
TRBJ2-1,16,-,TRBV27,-,CASSGSSAANYNEQFF,TGTGCCAGCAGTGGGTCGTCGGCAGCGAACTACAATGAGCAGTTCTTC
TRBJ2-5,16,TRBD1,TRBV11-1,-,CASSLARGMAVETQYF,TGTGCCAGCAGCTTAGCCAGGGGGATGGCTGTGGAGACCCAGTACTTC
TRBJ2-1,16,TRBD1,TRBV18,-,CASSFSARGSYNEQFF,TGTGCCAGCTCATTCTCCGCCAGGGGGTCCTACAATGAGCAGTTCTTC
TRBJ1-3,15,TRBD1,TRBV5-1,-,CASSNSGTAGNTIYF,TGCGCCAGCAGCAACTCCGGGACAGCTGGAAACACCATATATTTT
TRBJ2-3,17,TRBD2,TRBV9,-,CASSPKGLAGYTDTQYF,TGTGCCAGCAGCCCAAAAGGACTAGCGGGTTACACAGATACGCAGTATTTT
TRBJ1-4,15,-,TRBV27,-,CASSPPPGGHEKLFF,TGTGCCAGCAGTCCACCCCCGGGGGGGCATGAAAAACTGTTTTTT
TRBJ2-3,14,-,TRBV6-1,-,CASIEGASTDTQYF,TGTGCCAGCATCGAAGGGGCCAGTACTGATACGCAGTATTTT
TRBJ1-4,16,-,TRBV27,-,CASSLRVGVANEKLFF,TGTGCCAGCAGTTTAAGGGTGGGAGTAGCTAATGAAAAACTGTTTTTT
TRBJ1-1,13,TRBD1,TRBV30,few,CAWSLDRRTEAFF,TGTGCCTGGAGTTTGGACAGGCGGACTGAAGCTTTCTTT
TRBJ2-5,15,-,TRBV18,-,CASSLLTGFQETQYF,TGTGCCAGCTCACTATTAACCGGGTTCCAAGAGACCCAGTACTTC
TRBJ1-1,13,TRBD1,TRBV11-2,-,CASSFSGQVKAFF,TGTGCCAGCAGCTTTAGCGGACAGGTCAAAGCTTTCTTT
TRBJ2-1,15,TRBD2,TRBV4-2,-,CASSPTSVRYNEQFF,TGTGCCAGCAGCCCGACTAGCGTCCGCTACAATGAGCAGTTCTTC
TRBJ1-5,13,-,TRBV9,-,CASSVGPNQPQHF,TGTGCCAGCAGCGTTGGACCTAATCAGCCCCAGCATTTT
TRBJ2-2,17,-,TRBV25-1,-,CASSEFSWTDHTGELFF,TGTGCCAGCAGTGAATTTTCGTGGACAGACCACACCGGGGAGCTGTTTTTT
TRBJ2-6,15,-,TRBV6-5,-,CASSRNLRGANVLTF,TGTGCCAGCAGCCGTAACCTAAGGGGGGCCAACGTCCTGACTTTC
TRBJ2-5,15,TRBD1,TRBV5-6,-,CASSSGTAIQETQYF,TGTGCCAGCAGTTCCGGGACAGCTATCCAAGAGACCCAGTACTTC
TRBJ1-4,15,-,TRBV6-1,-,CASRKNRVVEEKLFF,TGTGCCAGCAGGAAAAACAGGGTCGTCGAGGAAAAACTGTTTTTT
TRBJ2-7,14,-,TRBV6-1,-,CASSERGDAYEQYF,TGTGCCAGCAGTGAAAGAGGGGACGCCTACGAGCAGTACTTC
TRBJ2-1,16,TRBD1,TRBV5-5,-,CASSLGGTGFYNEQFF,TGTGCCAGCAGCTTGGGCGGGACAGGGTTCTACAATGAGCAGTTCTTC
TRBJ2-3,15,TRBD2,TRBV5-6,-,CASSLASGFTDTQYF,TGTGCCAGCAGCTTGGCTAGCGGGTTCACAGATACGCAGTATTTT
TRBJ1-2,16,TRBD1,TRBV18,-,CASSPQHGQGAAGYTF,TGTGCCAGCTCACCTCAACACGGACAGGGGGCGGCTGGCTACACCTTC
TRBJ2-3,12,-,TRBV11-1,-,CASNARTDTQYF,TGTGCCAGCAACGCTCGCACAGATACGCAGTATTTT
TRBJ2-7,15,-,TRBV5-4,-,CASSLAPRDRVEQYF,TGTGCCAGCAGCTTGGCTCCCAGGGACCGCGTCGAGCAGTACTTC
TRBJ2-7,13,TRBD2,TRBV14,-,CASRNSGSYEQYF,TGTGCCAGCAGAAATAGCGGGAGCTACGAGCAGTACTTC